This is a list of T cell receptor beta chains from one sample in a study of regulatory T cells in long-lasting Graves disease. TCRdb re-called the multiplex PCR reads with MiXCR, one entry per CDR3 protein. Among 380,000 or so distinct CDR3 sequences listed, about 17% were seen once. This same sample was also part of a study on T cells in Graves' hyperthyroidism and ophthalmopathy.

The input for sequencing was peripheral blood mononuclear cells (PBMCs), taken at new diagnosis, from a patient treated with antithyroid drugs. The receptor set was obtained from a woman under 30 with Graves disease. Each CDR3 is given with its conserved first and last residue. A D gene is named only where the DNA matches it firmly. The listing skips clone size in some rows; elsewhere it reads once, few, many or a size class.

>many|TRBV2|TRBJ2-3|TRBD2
CASKAGADTQYF
TGTGCCAGCAAGGCGGGAGCAGATACGCAGTATTTT
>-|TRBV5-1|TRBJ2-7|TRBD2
CASSLGGLAGGSYEQYF
TGCGCCAGCAGCTTGGGGGGGCTAGCGGGGGGCTCCTACGAGCAGTACTTC
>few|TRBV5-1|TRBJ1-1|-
CASSLTGGPNTEAFF
TGCGCCAGCAGCTTGACGGGGGGCCCGAACACTGAAGCTTTCTTT
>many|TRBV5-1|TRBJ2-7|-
CASSLERLYEQYF
TGCGCCAGCAGCTTGGAGAGACTTTACGAGCAGTACTTC
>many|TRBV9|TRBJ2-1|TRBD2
CASSGASGRTYNEQFF
TGTGCCAGCAGCGGGGCTAGCGGGAGGACCTACAATGAGCAGTTCTTC
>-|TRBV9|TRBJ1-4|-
CASSSGQNNEKLFF
TGTGCCAGCAGCTCCGGACAGAATAATGAAAAACTGTTTTTT
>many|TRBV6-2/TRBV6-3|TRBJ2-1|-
CASSYSPSDRFSNEQFF
TGTGCCAGCAGTTACTCTCCCTCCGACAGGTTTTCCAATGAGCAGTTCTTC
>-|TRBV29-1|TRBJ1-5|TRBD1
CSVSVGDRVQPQHF
TGCAGCGTCTCCGTCGGGGACAGGGTTCAGCCCCAGCATTTT
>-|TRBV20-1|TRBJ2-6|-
CSARVGEVRVGANVLTF
TGCAGTGCTAGAGTAGGAGAGGTCAGGGTAGGGGCCAACGTCCTGACTTTC
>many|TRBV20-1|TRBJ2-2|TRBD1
CSARETGAGELFF
TGCAGTGCTAGAGAAACAGGGGCCGGGGAGCTGTTTTTT
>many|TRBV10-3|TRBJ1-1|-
CAIRVMGLLNTEAFF
TGTGCCATCAGGGTAATGGGACTGCTGAACACTGAAGCTTTCTTT
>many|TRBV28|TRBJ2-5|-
CASSLSQKQETQYF
TGTGCCAGCAGTTTATCACAGAAGCAAGAGACCCAGTACTTC
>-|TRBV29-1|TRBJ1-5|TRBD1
CSVGQGLGQPQHF
TGCAGCGTTGGACAGGGTTTAGGACAGCCCCAGCATTTT
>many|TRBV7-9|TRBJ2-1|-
CASSLVLIKLPRGHYNEQFF
TGTGCCAGCAGCTTGGTTCTTATTAAGTTACCCAGGGGCCACTACAATGAGCAGTTCTTC
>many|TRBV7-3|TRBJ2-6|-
CASSLVASGANVLTF
TGTGCCAGCAGCTTAGTAGCCTCTGGGGCCAACGTCCTGACTTTC
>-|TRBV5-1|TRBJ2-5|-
CASSLGRGDQETQYF
TGCGCCAGCAGCTTGGGGCGGGGCGACCAAGAGACCCAGTACTTC
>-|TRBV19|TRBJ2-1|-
CASSIIGGQSNEQFF
TGTGCCAGTAGTATCATCGGGGGGCAATCCAATGAGCAGTTCTTC
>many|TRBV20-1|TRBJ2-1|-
CSAKGAGHEQFF
TGCAGTGCTAAGGGAGCCGGGCATGAGCAGTTCTTC
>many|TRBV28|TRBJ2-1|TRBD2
CASSLILAGGDNEQFF
TGTGCCAGCAGTTTAATACTAGCGGGGGGGGACAATGAGCAGTTCTTC
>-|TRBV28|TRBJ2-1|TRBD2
CASSLSLAGGREQFF
TGTGCCAGCAGTTTATCACTAGCGGGGGGACGCGAGCAGTTCTTC
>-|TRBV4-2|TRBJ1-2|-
CASSQDRAAQENYGYTF
TGTGCCAGCAGCCAAGATCGGGCAGCACAGGAGAACTATGGCTACACCTTC
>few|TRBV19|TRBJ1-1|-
CASSIRAGFTEAFF
TGTGCCAGTAGTATAAGGGCAGGATTCACTGAAGCTTTCTTT